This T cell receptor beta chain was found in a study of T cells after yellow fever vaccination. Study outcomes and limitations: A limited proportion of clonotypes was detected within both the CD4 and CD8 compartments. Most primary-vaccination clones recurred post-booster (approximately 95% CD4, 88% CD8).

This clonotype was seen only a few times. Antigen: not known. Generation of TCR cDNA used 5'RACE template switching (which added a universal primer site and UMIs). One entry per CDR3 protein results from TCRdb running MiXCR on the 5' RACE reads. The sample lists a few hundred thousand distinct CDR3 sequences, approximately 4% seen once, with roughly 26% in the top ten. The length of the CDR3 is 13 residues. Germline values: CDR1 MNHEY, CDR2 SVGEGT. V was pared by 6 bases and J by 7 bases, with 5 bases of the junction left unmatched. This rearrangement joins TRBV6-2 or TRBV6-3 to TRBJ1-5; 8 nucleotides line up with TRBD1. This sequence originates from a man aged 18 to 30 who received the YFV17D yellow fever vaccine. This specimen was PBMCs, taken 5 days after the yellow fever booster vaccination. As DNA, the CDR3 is TGTGCCAGCAGGACAGGGGTACGGCAGCCCCAGCATTTT. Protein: CASRTGVRQPQHF.